One TCR beta chain is described in this entry. Its antigen is not yet known. Base qualities are not recorded, but no much larger clone differs from it by a single base. Each collaborating institution followed its own protocols to collect whole blood in K2EDTA tubes. Collaborator samples were shipped for TCRbeta analysis as frozen whole blood, isolated PBMCs, or DNA extracted from either sample type. TCRbeta CDR3 regions were amplified from genomic DNA using the immunoSEQ Assay, a bias-controlled multiplex PCR. The authors' pipeline ran thus. Nucleated cell counts per sample were estimated from amplification of reference gene primers within the assay. Sequence reads were collapsed and filtered to measure the absolute abundance of every unique TCRbeta CDR3 rearrangement. For each sample, productive Simpson clonality was calculated by taking the square root of Simpson's diversity index across productive rearrangements. TCRdb carries this immuneACCESS record with in-frame sequences only. Its versions omit some clonotypes, under half of them owing to an unresolved V gene in the studies checked, with the rest unexplained. V and J calls and clone size follow that table, whereas D and trimming were derived from the DNA. This sample gives about 170,000 clones in total; more than 90% of them show up just once. Nearly 0.55% of the sample comes from the top ten.

From cysteine to phenylalanine, the CDR3 is 16 amino acids long. Only the CDR3 DNA stays, 48 bases, in frame from base 1. V is cut by 6 bases and J by 2 bases, and the space between the germline ends is 17 bases. From the germline V gene (reference sequence), CDR1 is WNHNN and CDR2 is SYGVQD. This sample was included in a study of blood T cell repertoires in COVID-19 (dated by TCRdb to 2018 to 2021). In the study overall: Collaborator samples came from the United States, Italy and Spain and covered acute and convalescent phases of COVID-19. The dataset comprised deeply sampled blood TCRbeta repertoires from subjects exposed to, actively infected with, or recovered from COVID-19. Where available, HLA class I and class II types were obtained from metadata supplied by the sample provider rather than from assay-based typing. The samples were drawn from two sources: the first 160 participants of the ongoing ImmuneRACE study, and 1,254 subjects contributed by 6 global collaborators. The repertoires were released in a freely available public database meant as a resource for research on the immune response to SARS-CoV-2. A de-identified subject ID, COVID-19 status, age in years and sex were almost always included in the sample metadata. The prospective study material was composed of cDNA or gDNA derived from T cells, B-cell-depleted T cells, or PBMCs. General study outcomes and caveats: How much clinical and demographic metadata was included differed by source and by participant, and the metadata was provided uncurated.

Sequenced sample: peripheral blood. The rearrangement combines TRBV10-1 with TRBJ2-1; the D region possibly corresponds to TRBD1 (6 bases align). The receptor's source is a man aged 45-65 years with acute or convalescent COVID-19. The CDR3 region: CASSQGLGSPYNEQFF. The sequenced DNA is TGCGCCAGCAGCCAGGGGTTGGGGAGTCCCTACAATGAGCAGTTCTTC.